This T cell receptor beta chain stems from a study of cytomegalovirus exposure and HLA in healthy donors. Across the study: Genotyping of 430 or so donors showed that 80% to 85% belonged to the Caucasian-associated ancestry cluster.

Both 60 Vbeta primers and 13 Jbeta primers went into the PCR. Sequencing was performed with immunoSEQ multiplex PCR; in TCRdb, only in-frame clones are kept and a portion is missing. The data show roughly 89,000 clones, around 76% seen once. Points on this clone: The antigen remains undetermined.

Study outcomes and limitations: For most TCR beta V segments, an earlier analysis put the productive rate at about 87% or about 30% of the time. Researchers reported that three CMV-associated chains were confirmed in vitro as CMV antigen-specific. V- and J-gene trimming in TCR beta was tied to a missense DCLRE1C variant by an analysis performed later.

The length of the CDR3 is 14 residues. Germline assignment: CDR1 SGHNT and CDR2 YYREEE (reference sequence). V lost 2 bases and J lost 1, with 9 bases in between. This clonotype was sampled from a man aged 30-40 years in good health and CMV-seropositive. Sequencing input: PBMCs. The V call is TRBV5-4, the J call TRBJ2-5, with D possibly matching TRBD1 (5 bases). In DNA form, the CDR3 reads TGTGCCAGCAGCTTATCGACAGTCCAAGAGACCCAGTACTTC. This gives the protein CASSLSTVQETQYF. Complete variable domain (other parts from reference TRBV5-4 and TRBJ2-5): ETGVTQSPTHLIKTRGQQVTLRCSSQSGHNTVSWYQQALGQGPQFIFQYYREEENGRGNFPPRFSGLQFPNYSSELNVNALELDDSALYLCASSLSTVQETQYFGPGTRLLVL.